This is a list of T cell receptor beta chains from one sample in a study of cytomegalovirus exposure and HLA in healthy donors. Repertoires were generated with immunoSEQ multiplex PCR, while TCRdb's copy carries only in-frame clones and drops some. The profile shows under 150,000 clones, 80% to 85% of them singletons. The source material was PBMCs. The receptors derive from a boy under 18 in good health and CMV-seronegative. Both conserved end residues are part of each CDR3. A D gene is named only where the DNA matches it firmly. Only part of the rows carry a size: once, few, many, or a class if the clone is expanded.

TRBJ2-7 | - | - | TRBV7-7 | TGTGCCAGCAGCCCGAGTGGGGCCAATTCCTACGAGCAGTACTTC | CASSPSGANSYEQYF
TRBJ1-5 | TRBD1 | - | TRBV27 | TGTGCCAGCAGTTTAAGGCCAGGGGGCGATCAGCCCCAGCATTTT | CASSLRPGGDQPQHF
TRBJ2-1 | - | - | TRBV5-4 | TGTGCCAGCAGCATCCCGGGAGTGAATGAGCAGTTCTTC | CASSIPGVNEQFF
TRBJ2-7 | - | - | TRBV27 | TGTGCCAGCAGTCTATTATCTCATCAGGGCGGGGACGAGCAGTACTTC | CASSLLSHQGGDEQYF
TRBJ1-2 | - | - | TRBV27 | TGTGCCAGCACCCCTGAGCCCGGACTCGGCTATGGCTACACCTTC | CASTPEPGLGYGYTF
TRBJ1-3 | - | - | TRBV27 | TGTGCCAGCAGTTTGGGCTTTGGCTACTCTGGAAACACCATATATTTT | CASSLGFGYSGNTIYF
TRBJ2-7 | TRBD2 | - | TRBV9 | TGTGCCAGCAGCCCCGGGGGGGACTCCTCCTACGAGCAGTACTTC | CASSPGGDSSYEQYF
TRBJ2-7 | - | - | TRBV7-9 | TGTGCCAGCAGCTTAGATCCGGTAACCTACGAGCAGTACTTC | CASSLDPVTYEQYF
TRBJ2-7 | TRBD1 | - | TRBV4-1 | TGCGCCAGCAGCCAGGGACAGGAGTCCTACGAGCAGTACTTC | CASSQGQESYEQYF
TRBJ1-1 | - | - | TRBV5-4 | TGTGCCAGCACCGAAGGGGGGGCTGAAGCTTTCTTT | CASTEGGAEAFF
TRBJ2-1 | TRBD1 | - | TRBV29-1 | TGCAGCGTTAGCTACGGGACAGCGAATGAGCAGTTCTTC | CSVSYGTANEQFF
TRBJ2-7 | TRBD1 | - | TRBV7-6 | TGTGCCAGCACAGACAGGGGAGGCGAGCAGTACTTC | CASTDRGGEQYF
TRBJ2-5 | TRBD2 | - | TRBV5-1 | TGCGCCAGCAGCTCACCCGGGACTAGCGGGACCAGAAGGGCCCAGTACTTC | CASSSPGTSGTRRAQYF
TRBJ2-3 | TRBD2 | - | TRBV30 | TGTGCCTGGAGTGTACTTTACGGGACTAGCGGGAGGCCGGGCACAGATACGCAGTATTTT | CAWSVLYGTSGRPGTDTQYF
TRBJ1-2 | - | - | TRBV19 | TGTGCCAGTAGTTCCCGACAGGATAATGGCTACACCTTC | CASSSRQDNGYTF
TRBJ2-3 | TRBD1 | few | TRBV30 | TGTGCCTGGACCCCCGGGACAGGGTGGACAGATACGCAGTATTTT | CAWTPGTGWTDTQYF
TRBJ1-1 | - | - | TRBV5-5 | TGTGCCAGCAGCGCGGATGGCACCCCCCGGGGTAACACTGAAGCTTTCTTT | CASSADGTPRGNTEAFF
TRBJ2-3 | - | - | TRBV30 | TGTGCCTGGAGTCAAGGAGGCCCTCAAGATACGCAGTATTTT | CAWSQGGPQDTQYF
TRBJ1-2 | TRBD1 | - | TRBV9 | TGTGCCAGCAGCGCATACCTCCGGGACAGGGAGGTGAGCGGCTACACCTTC | CASSAYLRDREVSGYTF
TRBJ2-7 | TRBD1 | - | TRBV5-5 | TGTGCCAGCAGCTTGGATCCAGGGGGCTCCTACGAGCAGTACTTC | CASSLDPGGSYEQYF
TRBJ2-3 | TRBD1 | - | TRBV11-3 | TGTGCCAGCACCCTCGGGACAGGGAGTACAGATACGCAGTATTTT | CASTLGTGSTDTQYF
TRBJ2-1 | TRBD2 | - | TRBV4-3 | TGCGCCAGCAGCTCGTGGGCGGGAGAGGTGAATGAGCAGTTCTTC | CASSSWAGEVNEQFF
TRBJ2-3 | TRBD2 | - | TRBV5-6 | TGTGCCAGCAGCCGCGGACTAGCGGGGACAGATACGCAGTATTTT | CASSRGLAGTDTQYF
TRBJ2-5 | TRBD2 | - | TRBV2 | TGTGCCAGCAGTGAAACTAGCGGGAGCTTGGAGACCCAGTACTTC | CASSETSGSLETQYF
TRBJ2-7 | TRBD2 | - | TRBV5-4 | TGTGCCAGCAGCTCGGCTAGCGGCTCCTACGAGCAGTACTTC | CASSSASGSYEQYF
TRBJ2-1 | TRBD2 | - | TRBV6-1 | TGTGCCAGCAGTGAAGCGGGACTAGAAGGTGAGCAGTTCTTC | CASSEAGLEGEQFF
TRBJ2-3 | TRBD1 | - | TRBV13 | TGTGCCAGCAGCTCGGGACAGGGTACAGATACGCAGTATTTT | CASSSGQGTDTQYF
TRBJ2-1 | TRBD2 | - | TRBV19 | TGTGCCAGTAGTGAGCGGGATTATCGTGAGCAGTTCTTC | CASSERDYREQFF
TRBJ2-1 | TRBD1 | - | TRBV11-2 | TGTGCCAGCAGCTTATTAGGGGGACAGGGGAGGAATGAGCAGTTCTTC | CASSLLGGQGRNEQFF
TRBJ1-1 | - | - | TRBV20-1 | TGCAGTGCTTTCCGGTCGTCTGAAGCTTTCTTT | CSAFRSSEAFF
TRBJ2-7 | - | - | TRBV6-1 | TGTGCCAGCACCCTCTACCCCGAGCAGTACTTC | CASTLYPEQYF
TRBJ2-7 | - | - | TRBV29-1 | TGCAGCGTTGCGAACACCTACGAGCAGTACTTC | CSVANTYEQYF
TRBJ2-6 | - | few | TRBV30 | TGTGCCTGGAGCGGACAGACCTCTGGGGCCAACGTCCTGACTTTC | CAWSGQTSGANVLTF
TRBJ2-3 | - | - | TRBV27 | TGTGCCAGCAGTTTCCCGGGAAATACGCAGTATTTT | CASSFPGNTQYF
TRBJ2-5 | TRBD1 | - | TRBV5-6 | TGTGCCAGCACCCGACTCGACAGGGGCCAAGAGACCCAGTACTTC | CASTRLDRGQETQYF
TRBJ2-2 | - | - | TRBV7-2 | TGTGCCAGCAGCCCACAGACAGCTGCGAACACCGGGGAGCTGTTTTTT | CASSPQTAANTGELFF
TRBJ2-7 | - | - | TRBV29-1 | TGCAGCGTAGTAGATGGGGCCGGAAACGGTTACGAGCAGTACTTC | CSVVDGAGNGYEQYF
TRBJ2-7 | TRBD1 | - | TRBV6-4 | TGTGCCAGCAGTAAAACCGGGACAGACTCCTACGAGCAGTACTTC | CASSKTGTDSYEQYF
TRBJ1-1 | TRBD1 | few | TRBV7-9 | TGTGCCAGCAGCCCCCGACAGGGGGGAATGAACACTGAAGCTTTCTTT | CASSPRQGGMNTEAFF
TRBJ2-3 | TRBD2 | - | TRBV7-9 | TGTTCCAGCAGCGATAGCGGGAATACGCAGTATTTT | CSSSDSGNTQYF
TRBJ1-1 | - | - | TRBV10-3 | TGTGCCATCAAACTGGACAGCAACACTGAAGCTTTCTTT | CAIKLDSNTEAFF
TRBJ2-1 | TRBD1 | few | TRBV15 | TGTGCCACCAGCAGAGGACAGGGACACAATGAGCAGTTCTTC | CATSRGQGHNEQFF
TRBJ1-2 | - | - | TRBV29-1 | TGCAGCGTTCCTTCCAGGGTCGGCTATGGCTACACCTTC | CSVPSRVGYGYTF
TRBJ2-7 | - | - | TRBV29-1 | TGCAGCGTATTGACAGGCATCGACGAGCAGTACTTC | CSVLTGIDEQYF
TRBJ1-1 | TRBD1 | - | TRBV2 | TGTGCCAGCAGAGGACAGGGTGGGACGAACACTGAAGCTTTCTTT | CASRGQGGTNTEAFF
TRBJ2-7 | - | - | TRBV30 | TGTGCCTGGGGGCCCGGAGGTTCCTACGAGCAGTACTTC | CAWGPGGSYEQYF